This T cell receptor beta chain came from a study of PD-L1 blockade in urothelial cancer. Study details: Chemotherapy regimens numbering 0 to 3 had been given to patients. Blood analysis was done at 3 weeks (second dose) and 6 weeks after treatment began. Each blood sample yielded a median of 141,255 T cells. Study observations and caveats: More expansion of tumor-associated blood clones, seen at 3 weeks, marked durable-benefit patients.

Time point meaning: peripheral blood 6 weeks after treatment start. Germline CDR1 LNHDA, CDR2 SQIVND (reference sequence). The length of the CDR3 is 14 residues. Trimming took 6 bases from V and 4 from J; bases not matched to a gene: 5. As for this clone: What it binds is unknown.

Produced via immunoSEQ multiplex PCR; TCRdb's table is partial and in-frame only. The profile shows 35,000 or so clones, more than 75% of them singletons. This clonotype originated in a man aged 40-49 years with urothelial cancer. Material: PBMCs, obtained around atezolizumab (anti-PD-L1) treatment. V usage is TRBV19 and J usage is TRBJ2-5; 10 positions match TRBD2. The CDR3 sequence: CASRPSGRRETQYF. DNA of the CDR3: TGTGCCAGTAGACCTAGCGGGAGACGAGAGACCCAGTACTTC. Drawing the rest from reference TRBV19 and TRBJ2-5, the complete variable domain is DGGITQSPKYLFRKEGQNVTLSCEQNLNHDAMYWYRQDPGQGLRLIYYSQIVNDFQKGDIAEGYSVSREKKESFPLTVTSAQKNPTAFYLCASRPSGRRETQYFGPGTRLLVL.